A single sample is the source of the 13 T cell receptor beta chains below, sequenced in a study of early T cells in non-severe SARS-CoV-2 infection. TCRdb re-called the 5' RACE reads through MiXCR, storing one row per CDR3 protein. The sample lists about 60,000 distinct CDR3 sequences, around 6% occurring once. The sample was whole blood. These receptors were collected from an adult who was a healthcare worker with PCR-confirmed SARS-CoV-2 infection or an uninfected control (not recorded which).

This clonotype was picked up a small number of times. One end of the junction is discordant with germline, which a read error may explain. The chain uses TRBV7-7 and TRBJ2-1; perhaps TRBD2 as D (5 bases). Germline V gene lookup returns CDR1 SSHAT and CDR2 FNYEAQ (reference sequence). The CDR3 length is 13 residues. The CDR3 protein is CASSFFEGNEQFF. CDR3 DNA: TGTGCTAGCAGCTTCTTCGAGGGCAATGAGCAGTTCTTC.

This clonotype was found many times. The chain combines TRBV6-5 with TRBJ2-3; D is uncertain. Germline-derived CDR1 and CDR2 are MNHEY and SVGAGI. The CDR3 sequence is 12 residues long. The V end was cut by 8 bases, the J end by 4 bases, with 10 bases between. In nucleotides, the CDR3 is TGTGCCAGCTCTAGGGATGCAGATACGCAGTATTTT. Translating gives CASSRDADTQYF.

V and J are TRBV5-4 and TRBJ2-2; 12 bases are shared with TRBD2. The J segment lost 4 bases and the V segment lost 5 bases, leaving 6 bases of the junction unmatched. From germline, CDR1 is SGHNT and CDR2 YYREEE (reference sequence). The CDR3 runs 16 residues. The CDR3 protein is CASRGTSGRGTGELFF. In nucleotides, the CDR3 is TGTGCCAGCAGGGGGACTAGCGGGCGAGGCACCGGGGAGCTGTTTTTT.

This clonotype was counted at least ten times. The V and J genes are TRBV7-6 and TRBJ2-7, with TRBD2 matching 7 bases. After removal of 0 bases from V and 5 bases from J, the junction contained 4 bases not matched to a gene. Germline CDR1 SGHVS, CDR2 FNYEAQ. There are 14 residues in the CDR3. CDR3 DNA: TGTGCCAGCAGCTTAGCGGGGAGGGTAAACGAGCAGTACTTC. Translation: CASSLAGRVNEQYF.

This clonotype was seen ten or more times. This rearrangement joins TRBV6-5 to TRBJ2-5; D tentatively fits TRBD1 or TRBD2 (6 bases each). The CDR3 is made up of 14 amino acids. The germline V and J ends were trimmed by 6 bases and 5 bases, with 16 bases remaining between them. Germline loops: CDR1 MNHEY, CDR2 SVGAGI. The chain's CDR3 is CASRGSGGGETQYF. CDR3 sequence (DNA): TGTGCCAGCAGAGGTAGCGGAGGGGGGGAGACCCAGTACTTC.

This clonotype was seen many times. The V and J genes are TRBV20-1 and TRBJ1-4; D not resolved. V lost 6 bases to trimming and J lost 0 bases, with 23 bases between them. Germline CDR1 DFQATT, CDR2 SNEGSKA (reference sequence). The CDR3 covers 18 residues. The CDR3 bases are TGCAGTGCGTGGGGAGGCCGGGCCGCCCTTGCAACTAATGAAAAACTGTTTTTT. Protein product: CSAWGGRAALATNEKLFF.

This clonotype was seen many times. This rearrangement joins TRBV6-6 to TRBJ1-4; D not resolved. This CDR3 spans 12 amino acids. The germline V and J ends were trimmed by 2 bases and 7 bases, with 5 bases remaining between them. The germline V gene has CDR1 MNHNY and CDR2 SVGAGI (reference sequence). CDR3 sequence reads: CASSYPGEKLFF. The CDR3 DNA is TGTGCCAGCAGTTACCCTGGTGAAAAACTGTTTTTT.

This clonotype was observed at least ten times. The V and J genes are TRBV4-1 and TRBJ2-7; a weak D match, TRBD1 (5 bases). Germline V lookup: CDR1 MGHRA, CDR2 YSYEKL. The CDR3 runs 13 residues. Trimming shortened V by 4 bases and J by 5 bases, and 12 bases separated the two germline ends. The CDR3 coding sequence is TGCGCCAGCAGCCGGGGCTGGAAGGACGAGCAGTACTTC. This encodes CASSRGWKDEQYF.

This clonotype occurred many times. The chain uses TRBV7-8 and TRBJ2-3; D unclear. V gave up 6 bases and J gave up 0 bases, with 7 bases separating them. Germline loops: CDR1 SGHVS, CDR2 FQNEAQ. The CDR3 runs to 13 residues. In DNA form, the CDR3 reads TGTGCCAGCAGGGGCGCAAGCACAGATACGCAGTATTTT. This gives the protein CASRGASTDTQYF. The full variable domain, in which reference TRBV7-8 and TRBJ2-3 provide the parts outside the CDR3, is GAGVSQSPRYKVAKRGQDVALRCDPISGHVSLFWYQQALGQGPEFLTYFQNEAQLDKSGLPSDRFFAERPEGSVSTLKIQRTQQEDSAVYLCASRGASTDTQYFGPGTRLTVL.

This clonotype was detected many times. The chain is built from TRBV19 and TRBJ2-7, with D possibly being TRBD1 (5 bases). CDR1 is LNHDA, CDR2 SQIVND, per germline (reference sequence). V was cut by 3 bases and J by 4 bases, with 13 bases left in between. CDR3 length equals 14 residues. The DNA of the CDR3 is TGTGCCAGTAGTATTCGCGACCCAGGGTACGAGCAGTACTTC. This sequence encodes CASSIRDPGYEQYF. The full variable domain, its missing parts supplied by reference TRBV19 and TRBJ2-7, is DGGITQSPKYLFRKEGQNVTLSCEQNLNHDAMYWYRQDPGQGLRLIYYSQIVNDFQKGDIAEGYSVSREKKESFPLTVTSAQKNPTAFYLCASSIRDPGYEQYFGPGTRLTVT.

This clonotype was found many times. The V call is TRBV6-6, the J call TRBJ2-3; D possibly corresponds to TRBD2 (5 bases). V lost 4 bases to trimming and J lost 3 bases, with 8 bases between them. Germline lookup yields CDR1 MNHNY and CDR2 SVGAGI (reference sequence). This CDR3 spans 13 amino acids. This CDR3 reads CASSSPGTDTQYF. CDR3 nucleotides: TGTGCCAGCAGTTCCCCGGGGACAGATACGCAGTATTTT.

This clonotype was picked up a small number of times. This chain connects TRBV20-1 to TRBJ2-1; D may be TRBD2 (6 bases). V lost 3 bases and J 3 bases, leaving 12 bases between the germline ends. The CDR3 loop spans 14 amino acids. Germline V lookup: CDR1 DFQATT, CDR2 SNEGSKA (reference sequence). CDR3 sequence: CSARAGTGYNEQFF. The CDR3 DNA follows: TGCAGTGCTAGGGCCGGGACTGGCTACAATGAGCAGTTCTTC.

This clonotype occurred many times. The V call is TRBV20-1, the J call TRBJ2-3, with a weak D call TRBD2 (7 bases). V was trimmed by 6 bases and J by 2 bases, leaving 12 bases between them. The CDR3 extends over 13 amino acids. CDR1 and CDR2 (germline): DFQATT, SNEGSKA (reference sequence). The CDR3 DNA sequence: TGCAGTGCCGAGGGGGGGATCACAGATACGCAGTATTTT. It specifies CSAEGGITDTQYF.